The 14 T cell receptor beta chains presented below share a single source sample, sequenced in a study of OX40 agonist ivuxolimab in advanced cancers. Clones were sequenced by immunoSEQ multiplex PCR, and TCRdb holds only the in-frame ones, with some missing. The profile shows approximately 94,000 clones, 89% of them singletons. The source was CD4+ or CD8+ T cells sorted from blood, collected in a trial of the OX40 agonist ivuxolimab. These receptors were taken from an adult with an advanced solid tumor such as melanoma, head and neck, liver or kidney cancer.

V is TRBV10-3 and J is TRBJ1-6; a possible D gene is TRBD1 (5 bases). The V and J ends lost 5 bases and 7 bases respectively, with 9 bases between them. This CDR3 is 13 amino acids long. Looked up from germline, CDR1 is ENHRY and CDR2 is SYGVKD. The CDR3 DNA sequence: TGTGCCATCAGTCAGACAGAAAATTCACCCCTCCACTTT. Translating it yields CAISQTENSPLHF.

The rearrangement joins TRBV6-5 to TRBJ2-1, with TRBD2 matching over 8 bases. V dropped 6 bases and J dropped 5; count of bases not matched to a gene: 9. Per germline, CDR1 MNHEY and CDR2 SVGAGI. CDR3 size: 15 residues. CDR3 nucleotides: TGTGCCAGCAGGGACCGGGGGGGCCGGCACAATGAGCAGTTCTTC. Its protein is CASRDRGGRHNEQFF.

The genes are TRBV5-1 and TRBJ2-7; tentative D call: TRBD1 (5 bases). Germline CDR1 SGHRS, CDR2 YFSETQ. Trimming removed 1 base from V and 4 bases from J, with 12 bases in between. The CDR3 is 14 residues long. The CDR3 nucleotides are TGCGCCAGCAGCTTGTCAGGGTTCAATTACGAGCAGTACTTC. Amino acid sequence: CASSLSGFNYEQYF.

V gene TRBV19 combines with J gene TRBJ2-7; possible D gene TRBD2, 6 bases. V was clipped by 1 base and J by 6 bases, with 10 bases between them. The CDR3 sequence is 13 residues long. Germline CDR1 and CDR2: LNHDA and SQIVND (reference sequence). The CDR3 here is CASSIGAGGEQYF. The CDR3 DNA reads as TGTGCCAGTAGTATAGGGGCCGGGGGCGAGCAGTACTTC.

The chain employs TRBV18 and TRBJ1-4, with a tentative D call TRBD1 (6 bases). V was cut by 6 bases and J by 13 bases, with 18 bases left in between. The CDR3 has 13 residues. CDR1 is KGHSH and CDR2 is LQKENI in the germline V gene. The CDR3 loop is CASSSKETGLLFF. The CDR3 bases are TGTGCCAGCTCTTCCAAGGAAACAGGGTTACTGTTTTTT.

This clone occurred once. This sequence joins TRBV6-5 and TRBJ2-1; 10 nucleotides agree with TRBD1. Germline V CDR1 and CDR2: MNHEY, SVGAGI. The ends lost 0 bases at V and 2 bases at J; junction bases unmatched: 1. The CDR3 is 16 amino acids. CDR3 sequence (DNA): TGTGCCAGCAGTTACTCGACAGGGGGCCCCTACAATGAGCAGTTCTTC. Translated: CASSYSTGGPYNEQFF.

The rearrangement links TRBV5-1 to TRBJ2-7; the D is unclear. The CDR3 covers 11 residues. V dropped 0 bases and J dropped 7 bases, with 5 bases sitting between them. In germline, CDR1 is SGHRS, CDR2 YFSETQ. Here the CDR3 DNA reads TGCGCCAGCAGCTTGGCAACAGAGCAGTACTTC. Translated: CASSLATEQYF.

Note on this clone: Other nucleotide sequences in the sample specify the same CDR3. The chain couples TRBV19 to TRBJ2-3; TRBD1 agrees at 7 bases. This CDR3 spans 13 amino acids. The J segment lost 1 base and the V segment lost 9 bases, leaving 4 bases of the junction unmatched. Per the germline V gene, CDR1 is LNHDA and CDR2 is SQIVND (reference sequence). Here the CDR3 reads CASRDRGTDTQYF. The CDR3 nucleotides read TGTGCCAGCCGGGACAGAGGCACAGATACGCAGTATTTT.

The rearrangement links TRBV7-2 to TRBJ2-6; D remains ambiguous. The V gene lost 5 bases and the J gene lost 2 bases, with 7 bases spanning the gap. Germline CDR1 is SGHTA and CDR2 is FQGNSA. The CDR3 consists of 14 residues. CDR3 residues: CASSPRTGANVLTF. The DNA for the CDR3 is TGTGCCAGCAGCCCCCGGACTGGGGCCAACGTCCTGACTTTC.

The chain combines TRBV7-3 with TRBJ1-2; 10 positions agree with TRBD1. Germline V gene sequence: CDR1 SGHTA, CDR2 FQGTGA. The CDR3 covers 15 residues. V dropped 2 bases and J dropped 7; count of bases not matched to a gene: 7. The CDR3 DNA reads as TGTGCCAGCAGCTTACGGGGACAGGGGAGTCGTGGCTACACCTTC. Translating gives CASSLRGQGSRGYTF.

The chain uses TRBV6-1 and TRBJ2-3; D uncertain. Germline CDR1 MNHNS, CDR2 SASEGT. Trimming took 2 bases from V and 10 from J, leaving 13 bases between them. This CDR3 has 13 residues. The CDR3 is CASSETPIRAQYF. CDR3 coding DNA: TGTGCCAGCAGTGAAACCCCGATTAGGGCGCAGTATTTT.

The V gene is TRBV6-1, the J gene TRBJ1-6; 7 positions match TRBD1. CDR1 is MNHNS and CDR2 is SASEGT in the germline V gene. V trimming: 7 bases; J trimming: 14 bases; junction bases outside the gene matches: 17. The CDR3 extends over 15 amino acids. CDR3 in DNA: TGTGCCAGCACCATCCTCCGACAGGGCCCTACGGCCCTCCACTTT. Translation: CASTILRQGPTALHF.

The chain carries TRBV5-6 and TRBJ2-6; D is ambiguous. The CDR3 spans 16 residues. CDR1 is SGHDT, CDR2 YYEEEE, per germline. Trimming removed 2 bases from V and 0 bases from J, with 9 bases in between. The CDR3 coding sequence is TGTGCCAGCAGCTTAGGACCGAACTCTGGGGCCAACGTCCTGACTTTC. Amino acid sequence: CASSLGPNSGANVLTF.

This rearrangement joins TRBV6-1 to TRBJ2-5, with D tentatively TRBD1 or TRBD2 (6 bases each). The germline V and J ends were trimmed by 5 bases and 5 bases, with 12 bases remaining between them. Germline-derived CDR1 and CDR2 are MNHNS and SASEGT. The CDR3 runs to 13 residues. CDR3: CASSPGAGETQYF. CDR3 sequence (DNA): TGTGCCAGCAGTCCGGGGGCCGGGGAGACCCAGTACTTC.